These 22 T cell receptor beta chains share one sample of origin, sequenced in a study of T cell responses to AZD1222 COVID-19 vaccine. Data came from immunoSEQ multiplex PCR; TCRdb stores just in-frame clones and leaves some out. The data hold about 92,000 clones, with approximately 90% observed a single time. The material sequenced was peripheral blood, taken on day 0 of AZD1222 vaccination. The receptors were sampled from an adult in good health.

Only a few counts were recorded for this clone. This rearrangement joins TRBV2 to TRBJ1-2; a weak D match, TRBD1 (5 bases). The length of the CDR3 is 14 residues. Trimming shortened V by 6 bases and J by 5 bases, and 16 bases separated the two germline ends. CDR1 is SNHLY and CDR2 is FYNNEI in the germline V gene. CDR3 in DNA: TGTGCCAGCAGGGGGGATTGGAGAGGATATGGCTACACCTTC. The encoded protein is CASRGDWRGYGYTF.

This rearrangement joins TRBV19 to TRBJ2-6; D remains ambiguous. The germline gives CDR1 LNHDA, CDR2 SQIVND (reference sequence). The CDR3 runs 16 residues. With 3 bases removed from V and 0 bases from J, the gap between germline ends came to 9 bases. CDR3 residues: CASSMGVNSGANVLTF. The CDR3, as DNA: TGTGCCAGTAGTATGGGCGTAAACTCTGGGGCCAACGTCCTGACTTTC.

The chain carries TRBV3-1 (or the pseudogene TRBV3-2) and TRBJ1-3; 10 nucleotides match TRBD1. With 6 bases clipped from V and 4 bases from J, the junction kept 6 bases outside the gene matches. The germline V gene encodes CDR1 LGHDT and CDR2 YNNKEL (reference sequence). The CDR3 is made up of 15 amino acids. The DNA for the CDR3 is TGTGCCAGCAGTCCAGACAGGGGGCTCGGAAACACCATATATTTT. Its protein product is CASSPDRGLGNTIYF.

This clone was detected only a few times. V and J are TRBV7-8 and TRBJ2-2, with D perhaps TRBD2 (5 bases). V shed 1 base and J shed 2 bases, with 14 bases lying between them. Germline loops: CDR1 SGHVS, CDR2 FQNEAQ. The CDR3 consists of 17 residues. DNA of the CDR3: TGTGCCAGCAGCTTAGTTTCTCGGACTCGAAACACCGGGGAGCTGTTTTTT. Its translation is CASSLVSRTRNTGELFF.

The chain combines TRBV5-4 with TRBJ2-7; D not certain. The V end lost 0 bases, the J end lost 0 bases, and 7 bases lay between the germline ends. In germline, CDR1 is SGHNT, CDR2 YYREEE (reference sequence). The CDR3 loop spans 14 amino acids. The CDR3 reads CASSLAGSSYEQYF. DNA of the CDR3: TGTGCCAGCAGCTTGGCCGGGTCCTCCTACGAGCAGTACTTC.

The CDR3 region has the DNA TGTGCCAGCAGCCAAGAAGCTCGGGACACTGAAGCTTTCTTT. This gives the protein CASSQEARDTEAFF. The chain uses TRBV14 and TRBJ1-1, with D unclear. The CDR3 is made up of 14 amino acids. Trimming took 0 bases from V and 3 from J, leaving 8 bases between them. Germline assignment: CDR1 SGHDN and CDR2 FVKESK.

V usage is TRBV28 and J usage is TRBJ2-7; perhaps TRBD1 as D (6 bases). CDR3 length: 13 amino acids. CDR1 and CDR2 (germline): MDHEN, SYDVKM. V was pared by 8 bases and J by 3 bases, with 14 bases between. CDR3 sequence reads: CASEDSISYEQYF. DNA for the CDR3: TGTGCCAGCGAGGACAGTATAAGCTACGAGCAGTACTTC.

This clone was observed once. V usage is TRBV6-4 and J usage is TRBJ1-2; tentatively, D is TRBD1 (5 bases). V was trimmed by 3 bases and J by 6 bases, leaving 11 bases between them. The CDR3 contains 13 residues. In germline, CDR1 is MRHNA, CDR2 SNTAGT. The CDR3 loop is CASSESGRDGYTF. In nucleotides, the CDR3 is TGTGCCAGCAGTGAATCAGGGCGGGATGGCTACACCTTC.

The chain recombines TRBV7-9 with TRBJ2-4; perhaps TRBD2 as D (6 bases). Trimming cost V 1 base and J 4 bases, with 8 bases left between them. Germline lookup yields CDR1 SEHNR and CDR2 FQNEAQ (reference sequence). The CDR3 has 14 amino acids. The CDR3 sequence: CASSLGGGKNIQYF. The CDR3 nucleotides are TGTGCCAGCAGCTTAGGTGGGGGGAAAAACATTCAGTACTTC. Filled out from reference TRBV7-9 and TRBJ2-4, the complete variable domain reads DTGVSQNPRHKITKRGQNVTFRCDPISEHNRLYWYRQTLGQGPEFLTYFQNEAQLEKSRLLSDRFSAERPKGSFSTLEIQRTEQGDSAMYLCASSLGGGKNIQYFGAGTRLSVL.

This clone was detected only once. This sequence joins TRBV29-1 and TRBJ2-5, with a possible D match to TRBD2 (6 bases). Looked up from germline, CDR1 is SQVTM and CDR2 is ANQGSEA. V lost 5 bases to trimming and J lost 10 bases, with 17 bases between them. The CDR3 extends over 12 amino acids. CDR3 loop: CSVQRARGSQYF. In DNA form, the CDR3 reads TGCAGCGTTCAAAGGGCTCGGGGGAGCCAGTACTTC.

V usage is TRBV5-6 and J usage is TRBJ1-6; the match to TRBD1 covers 7 bases. The CDR3 extends over 15 amino acids. Per germline, CDR1 SGHDT and CDR2 YYEEEE. Losses at the gene ends were 0 bases for V and 3 bases for J; bases not matched to a gene: 0. This CDR3 reads CASSLGQGYNSPLHF. DNA for the CDR3: TGTGCCAGCAGCTTGGGACAGGGCTATAATTCACCCCTCCACTTT.

The rearrangement uses TRBV6-2 or TRBV6-3 and TRBJ1-5; D not certain. Germline-derived CDR1 and CDR2 are MNHEY and SVGEGT. The germline V and J ends were trimmed by 0 bases and 9 bases, with 12 bases remaining between them. CDR3 length equals 14 residues. The DNA of the CDR3 is TGTGCCAGCAGTTACTCCCAGCTCCTCGGGCCCCAGCATTTT. Amino acid sequence: CASSYSQLLGPQHF.

The chain has TRBV20-1 and TRBJ2-3; 7 bases align to TRBD2. Germline V lookup: CDR1 DFQATT, CDR2 SNEGSKA (reference sequence). The CDR3 runs 14 residues. The J segment lost 6 bases and the V segment lost 3 bases, leaving 9 bases of the junction unmatched. CDR3 region: CSASWGEGLDTQYF. The CDR3 DNA reads TGCAGTGCTAGTTGGGGGGAGGGCCTTGATACGCAGTATTTT.

This rearrangement joins TRBV7-2 to TRBJ1-2, with 11 bases that match TRBD1. CDR1 and CDR2 from the germline V gene are SGHTA and FQGNSA. V shed 4 bases and J 2 bases; nucleotides not matched to a gene: 3. This CDR3 is 15 amino acids long. The CDR3 sequence is CASSSRDRGNYGYTF. In nucleotides, the CDR3 is TGTGCCAGCAGCTCCCGGGACAGGGGGAACTATGGCTACACCTTC.

This sequence joins TRBV12-5 and TRBJ1-1; TRBD1 is a possible D gene (5 bases). V lost 8 bases, J lost 3 bases, and 13 bases lay in between. Per germline, CDR1 LGHNT and CDR2 FRNRAP. The CDR3 totals 13 residues. The CDR3 sequence: CASRGREYTEAFF. DNA of the CDR3: TGTGCTAGTCGGGGCAGGGAGTACACTGAAGCTTTCTTT. Looking up the rest from reference TRBV12-5 and TRBJ1-1 gives the full variable domain: DARVTQTPRHKVTEMGQEVTMRCQPILGHNTVFWYRQTMMQGLELLAYFRNRAPLDDSGMPKDRFSAEMPDATLATLKIQPSEPRDSAVYFCASRGREYTEAFFGQGTRLTVV.

This clone was counted between two and nine times. The chain recombines TRBV28 with TRBJ2-1; tentative D call: TRBD1 (5 bases). The CDR3 contains 14 residues. The germline V and J ends were trimmed by 10 bases and 2 bases, with 15 bases remaining between them. CDR1 MDHEN and CDR2 SYDVKM come from the germline V gene. The CDR3 nucleotides read TGTGCCACATATCGGCAGGGCGCCTACAATGAGCAGTTCTTC. Its translation: CATYRQGAYNEQFF.

The genes are TRBV27 and TRBJ1-4, with TRBD1 matching over 8 bases. This CDR3 comprises 14 residues. Germline V gives CDR1 MNHEY, CDR2 SMNVEV (reference sequence). V lost 2 bases to trimming and J lost 7 bases; unmatched junction nucleotides: 3. CDR3 residues: CASSLQGAGEKLFF. The CDR3 DNA reads as TGTGCCAGCAGTTTACAGGGGGCGGGTGAAAAACTGTTTTTT.

The chain recombines TRBV5-1 with TRBJ1-2, with 8 bases lining up with TRBD1. In germline, CDR1 is SGHRS, CDR2 YFSETQ. CDR3 length: 15 amino acids. V shed 0 bases, J shed 1 base, and the junction held 2 bases outside the gene matches. CDR3: CASSLGGQGNYGYTF. Here the CDR3 DNA reads TGCGCCAGCAGCTTGGGCGGACAGGGTAACTATGGCTACACCTTC.

The V call is TRBV29-1, the J call TRBJ2-3; the match to TRBD1 covers 12 bases. In germline, CDR1 is SQVTM, CDR2 ANQGSEA. This CDR3 has 13 amino acids. J gave up 4 bases and V 6 bases, and 2 bases lay outside the gene matches. The CDR3 sequence is CSVGTGGSDTQYF. The CDR3 coding sequence is TGCAGCGTAGGGACAGGGGGCTCAGATACGCAGTATTTT.

This sequence joins TRBV7-9 and TRBJ1-6; D gene uncertain. CDR1 is SEHNR and CDR2 is FQNEAQ in the germline V gene (reference sequence). Trimming removed 1 base at V and 0 bases at J, with 10 bases between. The CDR3 is 17 amino acids. The CDR3: CASSLEQLSSYNSPLHF. CDR3 DNA sequence: TGTGCCAGCAGCTTAGAACAGCTAAGCTCCTATAATTCACCCCTCCACTTT.

J is TRBJ2-2 and V is TRBV4-2, with a tentative D call TRBD1 (6 bases). Germline values: CDR1 LGHNA, CDR2 YNFKEQ. CDR3 length equals 16 residues. V shed 4 bases and J shed 4 bases, with 16 bases lying between them. The CDR3 sequence is CASSRMAGALTGELFF. The CDR3 nucleotides read TGTGCCAGCAGCCGCATGGCAGGGGCCCTCACCGGGGAGCTGTTTTTT.

The rearrangement joins TRBV7-2 to TRBJ2-2; no firm D call. The CDR3 spans 14 residues. Trimming took 3 bases from V and 3 from J, leaving 8 bases between them. CDR1 and CDR2 from the germline V gene are SGHTA and FQGNSA. The CDR3 spells CASSLVSDTGELFF. The CDR3 DNA is TGTGCCAGCAGCTTGGTCAGTGACACCGGGGAGCTGTTTTTT. Full variable domain (rest looked up from reference TRBV7-2 and TRBJ2-2): GAGVSQSPSNKVTEKGKDVELRCDPISGHTALYWYRQSLGQGLEFLIYFQGNSAPDKSGLPSDRFSAERTGGSVSTLTIQRTQQEDSAVYLCASSLVSDTGELFFGEGSRLTVL.